Listed here are 17 T cell receptor beta chains from one sample, sequenced in a study of blood T cells in healthy people across ages. A sample-barcoded 5' primer and a J-beta primer mix were used in a second PCR of roughly 6 to 11 cycles. Via MiXCR, TCRdb re-called the 5' RACE reads, giving one row per CDR3 protein. The data show about 280,000 distinct CDR3 sequences, around 29% seen once. Sequencing was carried out using blood. The receptors originated from a woman aged 70-85 years in good health.

This clonotype has only a few counts. The chain carries TRBV7-2 and TRBJ1-6; TRBD1 is a possible D gene (6 bases). There are 15 residues in the CDR3. The V gene's germline CDR1 is SGHTA and CDR2 FQGNSA. Between the trimmed V and J ends, which lost 4 bases and 7 bases, there was a span of 14 bases. CDR3 DNA: TGTGCCAGCAGCTCGCGACAGGTGAAGAATTCACCCCTCCACTTT. Its translation: CASSSRQVKNSPLHF.

The chain employs TRBV28 and TRBJ1-6; D is unclear. This CDR3 region has 14 residues. Germline loops: CDR1 MDHEN, CDR2 SYDVKM. V was shortened by 6 bases and J by 8 bases, with 14 bases between the two germline ends. The CDR3 DNA follows: TGTGCCAGCAGCCGGGCCCCGGGGTATTCACCCCTCCACTTT. Protein: CASSRAPGYSPLHF.

In the case of this clonotype: This may stem from a read error, because a much larger clone lies one nucleotide away. The rearrangement links TRBV20-1 to TRBJ2-4; D unresolved. With 6 bases removed from V and 0 bases from J, the gap between germline ends came to 9 bases. CDR3 length equals 13 residues. Germline V gene sequence: CDR1 DFQATT, CDR2 SNEGSKA (reference sequence). CDR3 in DNA: TGCAGTGCCCTGGAAACAGCCAAAAACATTCAGTACTTC. Encoded protein: CSALETAKNIQYF.

This chain connects TRBV7-8 to TRBJ2-7; 10 bases fit TRBD2. V trimming: 1 base; J trimming: 7 bases; junction bases outside the gene matches: 13. The germline CDR1 and CDR2 sequences are SGHVS and FQNEAQ. The CDR3 loop spans 17 amino acids. The CDR3 nucleotides read TGTGCCAGCAGCTTAGGGGTCGGAGCTAGCGGGAGTGAAGAGCAGTACTTC. Amino acid sequence: CASSLGVGASGSEEQYF. Variable domain in full (rest from reference TRBV7-8 and TRBJ2-7): GAGVSQSPRYKVAKRGQDVALRCDPISGHVSLFWYQQALGQGPEFLTYFQNEAQLDKSGLPSDRFFAERPEGSVSTLKIQRTQQEDSAVYLCASSLGVGASGSEEQYFGPGTRLTVT.

This chain links TRBV11-2 with TRBJ1-5; D might be TRBD1 (6 bases). Germline V gives CDR1 SGHAT, CDR2 FQNNGV. V dropped 4 bases and J dropped 3 bases, with 13 bases sitting between them. The CDR3 runs 15 residues. This chain's CDR3 is CASSSTGTNNQPQHF. CDR3 sequence (DNA): TGTGCCAGCAGCTCCACCGGGACAAACAATCAGCCCCAGCATTTT.

The chain is built from TRBV4-1 and TRBJ2-1; 7 bases are a match to TRBD2. The CDR3 covers 15 residues. V trimming: 4 bases; J trimming: 3 bases; junction bases outside the gene matches: 6. Per germline, CDR1 MGHRA and CDR2 YSYEKL. The CDR3 DNA is TGCGCCAGCAGCCTGAAGCGGGACCTCTACAATGAGCAGTTCTTC. Its protein is CASSLKRDLYNEQFF.

This clonotype came up a few times. The J gene is TRBJ2-6, the V gene TRBV7-6; the D call may be TRBD1 or TRBD2 (6 bases each). CDR1 and CDR2 from the germline V gene are SGHVS and FNYEAQ. Trimming left V 1 base short and J 0 bases short, with 10 bases between. The CDR3 contains 17 residues. Written as DNA, the CDR3 is TGTGCCAGCAGCTTAGGAGGGGGAGGCTCTGGGGCCAACGTCCTGACTTTC. Encoded protein: CASSLGGGGSGANVLTF.

This clonotype occurred many times. The chain combines TRBV28 with TRBJ2-7, with a weak D call TRBD1 (6 bases). This CDR3 has 14 amino acids. V was clipped by 4 bases and J by 0 bases, with 10 bases between them. Germline CDR1 reads MDHEN; CDR2 reads SYDVKM. For the CDR3, the DNA is TGTGCCAGCAGTTCATCGACAGGCTCCTACGAGCAGTACTTC. It encodes CASSSSTGSYEQYF.

The CDR3 coding sequence is TGTGCCATCAGTGAGTCGAAGGACAGGGGAAGGAGAAGATACTTC. Protein sequence: CAISESKDRGRRRYF. The V call is TRBV10-3, the J call TRBJ2-7, with 9 bases lining up with TRBD1. Trimming removed 0 bases from V and 13 bases from J; junction bases left unmatched: 13. The length of the CDR3 is 15 residues. CDR1 and CDR2 from the germline V gene are ENHRY and SYGVKD.

This clonotype appeared a few times. The rearrangement joins TRBV28 to TRBJ1-2; 9 nucleotides line up with TRBD1. The germline V gene has CDR1 MDHEN and CDR2 SYDVKM. The CDR3 has 13 residues. The J segment lost 4 bases and the V segment lost 7 bases, leaving 4 bases of the junction unmatched. The CDR3 region has the DNA TGTGCCAGCAAAACACAGGGGGCCTATGGCTACACCTTC. Amino acids: CASKTQGAYGYTF.

The V and J genes are TRBV3-1 and TRBJ2-1; 8 bases agree with TRBD2. The J call may not be correct, given that the DNA end is closer to TRBJ2-5. Germline CDR1 and CDR2: LGHDT and YNNKEL (reference sequence). The CDR3 contains 15 residues. CDR3 DNA: TGTGCCAGCAGCGCCAAGGGACTAGATCAGGAGACCCAGTACTTC. Translating it yields CASSAKGLDQETQYF.

The table lists this clonotype with a few counts. This sequence joins TRBV20-1 and TRBJ2-5; TRBD2 is a possible D gene (6 bases). The CDR3 loop spans 18 amino acids. V lost 3 bases to trimming and J lost 3 bases, with 26 bases between them. Germline V gene sequence: CDR1 DFQATT, CDR2 SNEGSKA (reference sequence). In DNA form, the CDR3 reads TGCAGTGCTAGGCCGTCCCAGGGCGGGATTGCCAGAAAAGAGACCCAGTACTTC. It yields the protein CSARPSQGGIARKETQYF.

As regards this clonotype: Since a much larger clone is just one base distant, this may be a read error. The V and J genes are TRBV2 and TRBJ2-6; D ambiguous. Germline CDR1 is SNHLY and CDR2 is FYNNEI. The CDR3 has 14 amino acids. The CDR3 bases are TGTGCCAGCAATCCCTACTCTAGGGCCAACGTCCTGACTTTC. Translating gives CASNPYSRANVLTF.

This clonotype was observed a few times. The chain has TRBV20-1 and TRBJ2-1; 9 bases are a match to TRBD2. CDR1 and CDR2 from the germline V gene are DFQATT and SNEGSKA (reference sequence). Losses at the gene ends were 4 bases for V and 0 bases for J; bases not matched to a gene: 10. The CDR3 runs 17 residues. The CDR3: CSAKGSGSRSSYNEQFF. CDR3 coding DNA: TGCAGTGCTAAAGGTAGCGGGAGCCGATCCTCCTACAATGAGCAGTTCTTC.

This clonotype was seen more than once but under ten times. The V call is TRBV29-1, the J call TRBJ2-7, with 8 bases identical to TRBD2. Germline V gene lookup returns CDR1 SQVTM and CDR2 ANQGSEA. With 6 bases clipped from V and 0 bases from J, the junction kept 13 bases outside the gene matches. CDR3 size: 16 residues. CDR3 protein: CSVQGFPSGSSYEQYF. The CDR3 DNA follows: TGCAGCGTACAGGGTTTTCCCAGCGGGAGCTCCTACGAGCAGTACTTC.

In its sample, this clonotype was seen a few times. The chain couples TRBV11-2 to TRBJ2-7; 9 bases line up with TRBD1. CDR1 SGHAT and CDR2 FQNNGV come from the germline V gene. The CDR3 loop spans 15 amino acids. Trimming cost V 5 bases and J 6 bases; bases outside gene matches: 11. CDR3 nucleotide sequence: TGTGCCAGCAGCCGAGCCGGGACAGGGTATCGCGAGCAGTACTTC. Translation: CASSRAGTGYREQYF.

The chain recombines TRBV9 with TRBJ2-5; tentatively, D is TRBD1 or TRBD2 (5 bases each). V was pared by 3 bases and J by 0 bases, with 15 bases between. CDR1 is SGDLS, CDR2 YYNGEE, per germline. The CDR3 has 16 residues. CDR3 region: CASSAPGGGYQETQYF. Here the CDR3 DNA reads TGTGCCAGCAGCGCCCCGGGTGGGGGATACCAAGAGACCCAGTACTTC.